These 20 T cell receptor beta chains originate from one sample sequenced in a study of early T cells in non-severe SARS-CoV-2 infection. TCRdb reprocessed the 5' RACE reads via MiXCR and lists one record per CDR3 protein. The repertoire has 55,000 to 70,000 distinct CDR3 sequences, more than 8.5% of them found once; the top ten carry 8.6%. Input material: whole blood. Source of these receptors: an adult who was a healthcare worker with PCR-confirmed SARS-CoV-2 infection or an uninfected control (not recorded which).

There are many counts of this clonotype. The J gene is TRBJ2-3, the V gene TRBV30; 7 nucleotides agree with TRBD2. This CDR3 is built from 15 residues. Germline V gene lookup returns CDR1 GTSNPN and CDR2 SVGIG (reference sequence). Trimming removed 0 bases from V and 2 bases from J; junction bases left unmatched: 5. CDR3 amino acids: CAWSVRGSFTDTQYF. DNA of the CDR3: TGTGCCTGGAGTGTACGCGGGAGTTTCACAGATACGCAGTATTTT.

This clonotype was seen more than once but under ten times. V usage is TRBV4-1 and J usage is TRBJ2-3; D possibly corresponds to TRBD1 (5 bases). Germline CDR1 reads MGHRA; CDR2 reads YSYEKL. This CDR3 comprises 15 residues. V lost 0 bases to trimming and J lost 5 bases, with 12 bases between them. CDR3 loop: CASSQDQGAGDTQYF. As DNA, the CDR3 is TGCGCCAGCAGCCAAGATCAAGGGGCAGGAGATACGCAGTATTTT.

This sequence joins TRBV7-3 and TRBJ2-1; D may correspond to TRBD1 or TRBD2 (5 bases each). The V gene's germline CDR1 is SGHTA and CDR2 FQGTGA. The CDR3 has 13 residues. V was shortened by 5 bases and J by 6 bases, with 11 bases between the two germline ends. The CDR3 DNA follows: TGTGCCAGCAGCCCCGGGACGTTCAATGAGCAGTTCTTC. Translation: CASSPGTFNEQFF.

The table lists this clonotype with many counts. The chain couples TRBV12-3 or TRBV12-4 to TRBJ1-2, with 7 bases fitting TRBD1. The CDR3 covers 12 residues. With V trimmed by 6 bases and J by 8 bases, 6 bases remained unmatched. This CDR3 reads CASRTQGWGYTF. CDR3 coding DNA: TGTGCCAGCAGAACACAGGGGTGGGGCTACACCTTC.

This clonotype showed up many times. V and J are TRBV4-1 and TRBJ1-2; D is unresolved. V was trimmed by 0 bases and J by 3 bases, leaving 5 bases between them. Germline V lookup: CDR1 MGHRA, CDR2 YSYEKL. This CDR3 comprises 13 residues. As DNA, the CDR3 is TGCGCCAGCAGCCAAGACAGTCACTATGGCTACACCTTC. Translation gives CASSQDSHYGYTF.

Comment on this clonotype: The junction departs from the called germline gene at one end, perhaps through a read error. The V gene is TRBV7-3, the J gene TRBJ2-1, with 10 positions matching TRBD2. This CDR3 comprises 15 residues. CDR1 SGHTA and CDR2 FQGTGA come from the germline V gene. DNA of the CDR3: TGTGTCAGCAGCTTACGGCTAGCGGGAGAGGATGAGCAGTTCTTC. Translating it yields CVSSLRLAGEDEQFF.

This clonotype was seen more than once but under ten times. The genes are TRBV11-2 and TRBJ2-7; 7 bases align to TRBD1. The CDR3 totals 15 residues. Looked up from germline, CDR1 is SGHAT and CDR2 is FQNNGV. Trimming removed 4 bases from V and 0 bases from J; junction bases left unmatched: 6. The CDR3 sequence: CASSSLQGSSYEQYF. Here the CDR3 DNA reads TGTGCCAGCAGCTCCTTACAGGGGAGCTCCTACGAGCAGTACTTC.

V usage is TRBV6-6 and J usage is TRBJ2-5; D is unresolved. Trimming removed 5 bases at V and 5 bases at J, with 3 bases between. This CDR3 comprises 10 residues. CDR1 and CDR2 from the germline V gene are MNHNY and SVGAGI (reference sequence). CDR3 nucleotides: TGTGCCAGCAGTGCGGAGACCCAGTACTTC. Its protein is CASSAETQYF.

The rearrangement uses TRBV29-1 and TRBJ1-1, with no clear D. Trimming removed 7 bases from V and 1 base from J, with 10 bases in between. CDR1 and CDR2 from the germline V gene are SQVTM and ANQGSEA. The CDR3 is 12 residues long. The CDR3 protein is CSAVIKNTEAFF. CDR3 bases: TGCAGCGCAGTCATCAAGAACACTGAAGCTTTCTTT. Supplemented by reference TRBV29-1 and TRBJ1-1, the full variable domain reads SAVISQKPSRDICQRGTSLTIQCQVDSQVTMMFWYRQQPGQSLTLIATANQGSEATYESGFVIDKFPISRPNLTFSTLTVSNMSPEDSSIYLCSAVIKNTEAFFGQGTRLTVV.

This chain uses TRBV29-1 with TRBJ2-7, with D maybe TRBD2 (5 bases). Trimming removed 6 bases at V and 6 bases at J, with 18 bases between. The CDR3 spans 13 residues. CDR1 is SQVTM and CDR2 is ANQGSEA in the germline V gene. This CDR3 is CSVRSQLRGEQYF. The CDR3 region has the DNA TGCAGCGTGAGGTCCCAGCTCCGGGGCGAGCAGTACTTC.

A remark on this clonotype: A junction end diverges from the germline sequence, so it may reflect a read error. V and J are TRBV15 and TRBJ2-2; 9 bases map to TRBD2. Germline V gene sequence: CDR1 LNHNV, CDR2 YYDKDF (reference sequence). This CDR3 contains 14 residues. The CDR3 DNA reads as TGTGTCACCACTAGCGGGCGGAACACCGGGGAGCTGTTTTTT. This encodes CVTTSGRNTGELFF.

This clonotype came up many times. The J gene is TRBJ1-2, the V gene TRBV6-1; 8 bases map to TRBD1. V gave up 8 bases and J gave up 4 bases; unmatched junction bases: 15. CDR1 is MNHNS, CDR2 SASEGT, per germline. The CDR3 contains 16 residues. The CDR3 here is CASAVRTGRGFYGYTF. DNA of the CDR3: TGTGCCAGCGCAGTTCGGACAGGGAGGGGGTTCTATGGCTACACCTTC.

There are many counts of this clonotype. The chain has TRBV6-6 and TRBJ2-1; the D gene is possibly TRBD1 (5 bases). Germline V CDR1 and CDR2: MNHNY, SVGAGI (reference sequence). Trimming cost V 6 bases and J 0 bases, with 12 bases left between them. The CDR3 loop spans 15 amino acids. CDR3 protein: CASRPGWGSYNEQFF. In DNA, the CDR3 is TGTGCCAGCAGGCCAGGGTGGGGCTCCTACAATGAGCAGTTCTTC.

This clonotype was seen repeatedly, ten times or more. This chain links TRBV30 with TRBJ2-7; D is unresolved. The CDR3 runs to 13 residues. CDR1 GTSNPN and CDR2 SVGIG come from the germline V gene (reference sequence). The ends were cut back, 3 bases at V and 3 bases at J, with 12 bases in the middle. The CDR3 nucleotides read TGTGCCTGGAGCTTGGAGACCAACTACGAGCAGTACTTC. This encodes CAWSLETNYEQYF.

This clonotype was observed at least ten times. This chain uses TRBV20-1 with TRBJ2-2; D not resolved. CDR1 is DFQATT, CDR2 SNEGSKA, per germline (reference sequence). CDR3 size: 15 residues. The V end lost 5 bases, the J end lost 3 bases, and 16 bases lay between the germline ends. CDR3 DNA sequence: TGCAGTGCTCCACAACCCCCGGCCGACACCGGGGAGCTGTTTTTT. Encoded protein: CSAPQPPADTGELFF.

At least ten counts were recorded for this clonotype. J is TRBJ2-7 and V is TRBV27; TRBD1 matches at 7 bases. Germline V gene data show CDR1 as MNHEY and CDR2 as SMNVEV (reference sequence). The V and J ends lost 6 bases and 2 bases, in that order; junction bases with no gene match: 10. The length of the CDR3 is 15 residues. CDR3 DNA: TGTGCCAGCAGCCCGACAGGGAGTGGTACCTACGAGCAGTACTTC. Its protein is CASSPTGSGTYEQYF.

This clonotype was counted ten times or more. V usage is TRBV12-3 or TRBV12-4 and J usage is TRBJ2-7; 8 nucleotides match TRBD2. The CDR3 has 15 amino acids. V dropped 2 bases and J dropped 1; count of bases not matched to a gene: 4. The CDR3 coding sequence is TGTGCCAGCAGTTTACTAGCTAGCGGGTCCTACGAGCAGTACTTC. Its translation is CASSLLASGSYEQYF.

The chain joins TRBV20-1 to TRBJ2-7, with 13 bases fitting TRBD2. In germline, CDR1 is DFQATT, CDR2 SNEGSKA (reference sequence). The V gene end was trimmed by 7 bases and the J gene end by 0 bases; junction bases not matched to a gene: 9. The CDR3 runs to 16 residues. The CDR3 loop reads CSGTGTSGISSYEQYF. Written as DNA, the CDR3 is TGCAGTGGCACCGGGACTAGCGGGATCAGCTCCTACGAGCAGTACTTC.

The table lists this clonotype with many counts. This chain links TRBV11-2 with TRBJ2-5; tentatively, D is TRBD2 (6 bases). CDR1 SGHAT and CDR2 FQNNGV come from the germline V gene. The V end was cut by 2 bases, the J end by 6 bases, with 7 bases between. The CDR3 covers 12 residues. CDR3 sequence (DNA): TGTGCCAGCAGCTTACGGGGGAAGACCCAGTACTTC. It specifies CASSLRGKTQYF.

The V and J genes are TRBV23-1 and TRBJ1-1; D perhaps matches TRBD1 (5 bases). TRBV23-1 is an ORF; its function is uncertain. Trimming removed 3 bases at V and 8 bases at J, with 22 bases between. The CDR3 spans 16 residues. CDR3 protein: CASSHPQTAEALEAFF. The CDR3 coding sequence is TGCGCCAGCAGTCACCCCCAGACAGCCGAAGCCCTAGAAGCTTTCTTT.